This T cell receptor beta chain emerged from a study of T cells in Graves' hyperthyroidism and ophthalmopathy. On the study more broadly: Upon initial diagnosis and before any treatment, peripheral blood was collected. Whole-study findings and limits: Among thyroid clonotypes expanded above 0.001, most also appeared in blood.

This clonotype came up many times. Its antigen is currently unknown. Amplification of TCR beta CDR3 regions was performed using RNA transcripts as template. RT-PCR in the first round (using the HTBI primer set) targeted the TCR CDR3. MiXCR, run by TCRdb on the multiplex PCR reads, gives a single entry per CDR3 protein. The table records over 700,000 distinct CDR3 sequences, under 20% of them present only once. Trimming took 7 bases from V and 0 from J; bases not matched to a gene: 6. The CDR3 extends over 17 amino acids. Per germline, CDR1 SNHLY and CDR2 FYNNEI. V gene TRBV2 combines with J gene TRBJ2-2; 12 positions agree with TRBD2. The sample was blood. This clonotype was obtained from a woman in her fifties or sixties with Graves' hyperthyroidism that later progressed to Graves' ophthalmopathy. CDR3 sequence reads: CASNGTSGPSNTGELFF. CDR3 nucleotide sequence: TGTGCCAGCAACGGGACTAGCGGGCCCTCGAACACCGGGGAGCTGTTTTTT. Drawing the rest from reference TRBV2 and TRBJ2-2, the complete variable domain is EPEVTQTPSHQVTQMGQEVILRCVPISNHLYFYWYRQILGQKVEFLVSFYNNEISEKSEIFDDQFSVERPDGSNFTLKIRSTKLEDSAMYFCASNGTSGPSNTGELFFGEGSRLTVL.